This T cell receptor beta chain was captured by sequencing in a study of early T cells in non-severe SARS-CoV-2 infection. This CDR3 has 12 residues. Trimming removed 7 bases from V and 11 bases from J; junction bases left unmatched: 7. Per the germline V gene, CDR1 is MNHEY and CDR2 is SMNVEV (reference sequence). Separate cDNA molecules each had unique molecular identifiers attached to them. Using its own MiXCR run on the 5' RACE reads, TCRdb lists one record per CDR3 protein. Here the sample spans 63,000 or so distinct CDR3 sequences, about 12% being singletons. This clonotype came up many times. This clonotype was obtained from an adult who was a healthcare worker with PCR-confirmed SARS-CoV-2 infection or an uninfected control (not recorded which). The material sequenced was whole blood. V usage is TRBV27 and J usage is TRBJ1-4, with 7 bases aligning to TRBD1. CDR3 nucleotides: TGTGCCAGCAAGGACAGGAGGAACAAACTGTTTTTT. As protein: CASKDRRNKLFF.